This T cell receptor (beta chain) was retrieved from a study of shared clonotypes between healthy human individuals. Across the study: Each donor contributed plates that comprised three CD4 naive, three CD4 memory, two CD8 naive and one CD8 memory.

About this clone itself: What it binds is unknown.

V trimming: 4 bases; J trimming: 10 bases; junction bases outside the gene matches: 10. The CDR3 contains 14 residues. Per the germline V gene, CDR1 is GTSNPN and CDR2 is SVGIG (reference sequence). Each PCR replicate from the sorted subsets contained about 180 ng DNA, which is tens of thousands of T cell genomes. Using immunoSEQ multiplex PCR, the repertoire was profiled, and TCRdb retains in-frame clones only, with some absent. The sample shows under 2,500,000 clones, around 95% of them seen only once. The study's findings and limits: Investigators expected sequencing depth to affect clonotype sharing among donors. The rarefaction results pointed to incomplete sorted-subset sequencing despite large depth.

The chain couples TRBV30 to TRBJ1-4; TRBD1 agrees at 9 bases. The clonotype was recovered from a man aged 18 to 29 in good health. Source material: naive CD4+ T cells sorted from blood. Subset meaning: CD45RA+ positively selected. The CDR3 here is CAWKPGQGGGKLFF. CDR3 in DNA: TGTGCCTGGAAGCCGGGACAGGGAGGCGGAAAACTGTTTTTT.